This entry describes one TCR beta chain. Its antigen is not identified. The sample comes from a study of shared clonotypes between healthy human individuals. Overall study findings and caveats: The represented genetic and exposure-history diversity was limited by the small number of donors.

Only Caucasian adults living in Nashville, Tennessee served as donors. CD45RA-negative memory and CD45RA+ naive subsets were split from the CD4+ cells. CDR3 length: 15 residues. With 3 bases removed from V and 5 bases from J, the gap between germline ends came to 16 bases. Germline V lookup: CDR1 GTSNPN, CDR2 SVGIG (reference sequence). Original processing methods: Without quality scores, immunoSEQ junctional reads could not be filtered like full-length reads. The method was immunoSEQ multiplex PCR; TCRdb's version includes in-frame clones alone and lacks a portion of them. V and J calls and clone size are given by that table; D and trimming were obtained from the DNA. Here the sample spans about 2.3 million clones, over 90% being singletons.

The sequenced sample consisted of naive CD4+ T cells from PBMCs. As to subset: CD45RA+ positively selected. The chain joins TRBV30 to TRBJ2-2; no firm D call. This TCR derives from a man aged 18 to 30 in good health. Some clones in this sample may be carry-over from other donors' samples. This chain's CDR3 is CAWSISLGRTGELFF. The DNA of the CDR3 is TGTGCCTGGAGCATCAGCCTAGGGCGTACCGGGGAGCTGTTTTTT.